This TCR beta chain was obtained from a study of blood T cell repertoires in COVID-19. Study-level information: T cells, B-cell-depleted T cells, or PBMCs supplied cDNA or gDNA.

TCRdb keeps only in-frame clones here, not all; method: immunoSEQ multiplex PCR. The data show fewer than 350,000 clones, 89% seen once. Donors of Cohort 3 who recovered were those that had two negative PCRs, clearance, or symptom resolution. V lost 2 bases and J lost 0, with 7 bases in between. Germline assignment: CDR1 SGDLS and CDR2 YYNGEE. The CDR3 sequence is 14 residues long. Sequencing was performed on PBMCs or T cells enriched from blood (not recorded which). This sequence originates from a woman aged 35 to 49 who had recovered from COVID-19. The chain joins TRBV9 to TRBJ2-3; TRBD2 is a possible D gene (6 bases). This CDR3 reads CASSVGTSTDTQYF. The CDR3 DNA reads TGTGCCAGCAGCGTCGGGACTAGCACAGATACGCAGTATTTT.